The 2 T cell receptor beta chains in this list originate from one sample, sequenced in a study of control samples from healthy donors and cancer patients. The method was immunoSEQ multiplex PCR; TCRdb's version includes in-frame clones alone and lacks a portion of them. The repertoire has around 75,000 clones, approximately 92% of them found once; the top ten carry about 5%. The specimen sequenced was blood. These TCRs come from a woman aged 60-75 years in good health.

This sequence joins TRBV27 and TRBJ1-4; no clear D gene. The CDR3 is 14 amino acids. V was trimmed by 2 bases and J by 8 bases, leaving 12 bases between them. Germline CDR1 reads MNHEY; CDR2 reads SMNVEV (reference sequence). The CDR3 loop reads CASSLSKNLEKLFF. CDR3 coding DNA: TGTGCCAGCAGTTTAAGTAAGAACTTGGAAAAACTGTTTTTT.

V is TRBV5-4 and J is TRBJ2-1; a weak D match, TRBD2 (6 bases). Germline CDR1 reads SGHNT; CDR2 reads YYREEE (reference sequence). The CDR3 extends over 12 amino acids. V dropped 0 bases and J dropped 15 bases, with 13 bases sitting between them. CDR3 loop: CASSLDGRKGFF. DNA of the CDR3: TGTGCCAGCAGCTTGGATGGGAGGAAGGGGTTCTTC.